These T cell receptor beta chains were read from a single sample in a study of T cell repertoires in aging, cancer and after chemotherapy. MiXCR, applied by TCRdb to the multiplex PCR reads, yields one record per CDR3 protein. The table includes 1,600 or so distinct CDR3 sequences, around 30% detected once. The material sequenced was blood. The receptors originated from a human donor with a solid tumor. CDR3s include the opening cysteine and the closing phenylalanine or tryptophan. The order of the fields is V gene, clone size, J gene, D gene, CDR3 protein, CDR3 DNA. D genes are given only for firm matches. Rows may omit the clone size; those that give it use once, few, many or a size class.

TRBV6-2/TRBV6-3	.	TRBJ1-3	.	CASQGSSGNTIYF	TGTGCCAGCCAGGGATCCTCTGGAAACACCATATATTTT
TRBV29-1	large	TRBJ1-1	.	CSVEQSRFGFTTEAFF	TGCAGCGTTGAACAATCTCGGTTTGGGTTCACGACTGAAGCTTTCTTT
TRBV12-5	few	TRBJ1-1	.	CASGLGPNTEAFF	TGTGCTAGTGGTTTAGGGCCGAACACTGAAGCTTTCTTT
TRBV19	.	TRBJ1-3	.	CASSIRGVSSGNTIYF	TGTGCCAGTAGTATACGGGGCGTTAGCTCTGGAAACACCATATATTTT
TRBV10-1	.	TRBJ1-3	TRBD1	CAMRQGGDTIYF	TGCGCCATGAGACAGGGAGGTGACACCATATATTTT
TRBV18	.	TRBJ1-1	.	CASSPSPGANTEAFF	TGTGCCAGCTCACCCTCTCCAGGAGCGAACACTGAAGCTTTCTTT
TRBV18	few	TRBJ2-1	TRBD2	CASSPRLAGEREQFF	TGTGCCAGCTCACCAAGGCTAGCGGGCGAAAGGGAGCAGTTCTTC
TRBV7-2	.	TRBJ2-3	.	CASSRGGTAGDTQYF	TGTGCCAGCAGCCGCGGTGGGACCGCGGGAGATACGCAGTATTTT
TRBV12-3/TRBV12-4	few	TRBJ1-1	.	CATHAWQGMNTEAFF	TGTGCCACTCACGCTTGGCAGGGCATGAACACTGAAGCTTTCTTT
TRBV6-2/TRBV6-3	few	TRBJ1-6	.	CASSYDGTVQSPLHF	TGTGCCAGCAGTTACGATGGTACAGTCCAGTCACCCCTCCACTTT
TRBV19	.	TRBJ2-2	.	CASMLDTGELFF	TGTGCCAGTATGCTTGACACCGGGGAGCTGTTTTTT
TRBV4-2	.	TRBJ2-7	.	CASSQERQVPYEQYF	TGCGCCAGCAGCCAAGAAAGGCAGGTCCCCTACGAGCAGTACTTC
TRBV5-6	few	TRBJ2-1	TRBD2	CASSHGTSGYLNEQFF	TGTGCCAGCAGCCACGGGACTAGCGGGTACCTTAATGAGCAGTTCTTC
TRBV19	medium-sized	TRBJ2-7	TRBD1	CASSETGGPYEQYF	TGTGCCAGTAGTGAGACAGGGGGGCCTTACGAGCAGTACTTC
TRBV6-5	large	TRBJ2-1	.	CASSLRGGTLFF	TGTGCCAGCAGCTTACGAGGCGGGACCCTGTTCTTC
TRBV7-3	once	TRBJ2-3	TRBD2	CASSSSGGARDTQYF	TGTGCCAGCAGCTCTAGCGGGGGGGCCAGAGATACGCAGTATTTT
TRBV7-6	large	TRBJ2-6	.	CASSPPGTGANVLTF	TGTGCCAGCAGCCCCCCAGGGACCGGGGCCAACGTCCTGACTTTC
TRBV10-3	few	TRBJ2-1	TRBD2	CAISGTSGGDNEQFF	TGTGCCATCAGTGGGACTAGCGGGGGGGACAATGAGCAGTTCTTC
TRBV11-2	few	TRBJ1-6	.	CASRGDRYNSPLHF	TGTGCCAGCAGGGGGGACCGTTATAATTCACCCCTCCACTTT
TRBV20-1	.	TRBJ2-7	TRBD2	CSALGTSEPYEQYF	TGCAGTGCCCTTGGGACTAGCGAGCCCTACGAGCAGTACTTC
TRBV6-1	large	TRBJ2-6	.	CASRDSGANVLTF	TGTGCCAGCCGGGACTCTGGGGCCAACGTCCTGACTTTC
TRBV19	.	TRBJ2-1	.	CASREGALEQFF	TGTGCCAGTAGGGAAGGGGCCCTCGAGCAGTTCTTC
TRBV6-5	few	TRBJ2-3	.	CASSSGGGTDTQYF	TGTGCCAGCAGTTCTGGTGGTGGCACAGATACGCAGTATTTT
TRBV6-4	.	TRBJ2-2	.	CASSDRDTGELFF	TGTGCCAGCAGTGACAGGGACACCGGGGAGCTGTTTTTT
TRBV7-3	few	TRBJ1-1	.	CASSTRLNTEAFF	TGTGCCAGCAGCACCCGGTTGAACACTGAAGCTTTCTTT
TRBV20-1	few	TRBJ1-1	.	CSATDRGSMNTEAFF	TGCAGTGCCACCGACCGGGGATCCATGAACACTGAAGCTTTCTTT
TRBV19	.	TRBJ2-6	.	CASSPRRPDSGANVLTF	TGTGCCAGTAGTCCCCGAAGGCCGGACTCTGGGGCCAACGTCCTGACTTTC
TRBV10-3	few	TRBJ2-5	.	CAISENGETQYF	TGTGCCATCAGTGAGAACGGGGAGACCCAGTACTTC
TRBV12-3/TRBV12-4	.	TRBJ1-1	.	CASTAALQGTEAFF	TGTGCCAGCACCGCCGCCCTTCAGGGTACTGAAGCTTTCTTT
TRBV5-6	few	TRBJ2-5	.	CASSLANNFQETQYF	TGTGCCAGCAGCTTGGCCAACAATTTTCAAGAGACCCAGTACTTC
TRBV20-1	few	TRBJ1-4	.	CSASQSEKLFF	TGCAGTGCTAGTCAGTCCGAAAAACTGTTTTTT
TRBV20-1	.	TRBJ1-6	.	CSARRGSEESPLHF	TGCAGTGCTAGACGGGGTTCGGAGGAATCACCCCTCCACTTT
TRBV5-1	few	TRBJ2-7	TRBD1	CASSSRDSRYEQYF	TGCGCCAGCAGCTCCCGGGACAGTCGGTACGAGCAGTACTTC
TRBV6-6	.	TRBJ2-2	.	CASSTTGNTGELFF	TGTGCCAGCAGCACCACAGGGAACACCGGGGAGCTGTTTTTT
TRBV7-6	.	TRBJ2-7	.	CASSYGQDGGYEQYF	TGTGCCAGCAGCTACGGGCAGGACGGGGGCTACGAGCAGTACTTC
TRBV7-6	large	TRBJ2-7	TRBD1	CASSSLDRAYEQYF	TGTGCCAGCAGCTCCCTGGACAGGGCCTACGAGCAGTACTTC
TRBV5-1	large	TRBJ2-2	.	CASHTTGTLNTGELFF	TGCGCCAGCCATACTACCGGGACATTGAACACCGGGGAGCTGTTTTTT
TRBV12-3/TRBV12-4	few	TRBJ2-7	TRBD1	CASTHDVGTVDYEQYF	TGTGCCAGCACCCACGACGTTGGGACAGTAGACTACGAGCAGTACTTC
TRBV5-1	.	TRBJ1-3	.	CASSGISGNTIYF	TGCGCCAGCTCCGGGATCTCTGGAAACACCATATATTTT
TRBV6-5	large	TRBJ2-7	.	CASRRGERYEQYF	TGTGCCAGCAGGCGGGGCGAAAGGTACGAGCAGTACTTC
TRBV12-3/TRBV12-4	.	TRBJ2-1	TRBD2	CASSALAGFYEQFF	TGTGCCAGCAGTGCCCTAGCGGGGTTTTATGAGCAGTTCTTC
TRBV29-1	large	TRBJ2-2	TRBD1	CSAPRDSGGELFF	TGCAGCGCCCCCCGGGACAGCGGTGGGGAGCTGTTTTTT
TRBV6-4	.	TRBJ2-3	TRBD2	CASSERGGTDTQYF	TGTGCCAGCAGTGAGCGGGGGGGCACAGATACGCAGTATTTT
TRBV19	large	TRBJ2-7	.	CASSIRLEGPYEQYF	TGTGCCAGTAGTATAAGGTTGGAGGGACCCTACGAGCAGTACTTC
TRBV20-1	few	TRBJ2-1	TRBD2	CSASGLAGAEQFF	TGCAGTGCTAGTGGGTTGGCGGGAGCTGAGCAGTTCTTC
TRBV11-2	once	TRBJ2-3	.	CASSLRLPTDTQYF	TGTGCCAGCAGCTTAAGGCTACCCACAGATACGCAGTATTTT